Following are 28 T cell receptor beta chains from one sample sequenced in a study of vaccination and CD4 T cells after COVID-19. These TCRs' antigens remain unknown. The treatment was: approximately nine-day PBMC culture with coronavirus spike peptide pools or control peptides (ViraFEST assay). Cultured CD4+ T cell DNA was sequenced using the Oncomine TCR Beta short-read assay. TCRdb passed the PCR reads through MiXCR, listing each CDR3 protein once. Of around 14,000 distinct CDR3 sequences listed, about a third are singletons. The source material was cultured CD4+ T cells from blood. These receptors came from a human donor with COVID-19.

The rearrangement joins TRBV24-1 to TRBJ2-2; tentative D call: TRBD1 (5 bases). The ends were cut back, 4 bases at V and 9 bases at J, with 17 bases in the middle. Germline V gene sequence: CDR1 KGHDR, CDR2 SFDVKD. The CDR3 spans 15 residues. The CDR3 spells CATSDPPPGNRELFF. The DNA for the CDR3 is TGTGCCACCAGTGACCCGCCGCCAGGGAACCGGGAGCTGTTTTTT.

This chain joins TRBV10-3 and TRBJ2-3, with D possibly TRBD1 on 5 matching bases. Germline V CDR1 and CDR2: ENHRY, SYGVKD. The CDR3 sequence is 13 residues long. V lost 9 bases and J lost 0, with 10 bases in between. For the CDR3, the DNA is TGTGCCATACAAGGGGATAGCACAGATACGCAGTATTTT. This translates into CAIQGDSTDTQYF.

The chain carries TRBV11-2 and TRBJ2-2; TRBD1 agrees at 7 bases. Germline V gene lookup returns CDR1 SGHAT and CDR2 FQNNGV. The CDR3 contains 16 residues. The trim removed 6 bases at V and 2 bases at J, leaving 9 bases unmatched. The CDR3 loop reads CASSHDRAFNTGELFF. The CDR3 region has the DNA TGTGCCAGCAGTCATGACAGGGCGTTTAACACCGGGGAGCTGTTTTTT.

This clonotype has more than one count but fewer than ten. CDR3 coding DNA: TGTGCCAGCAGTTTACGGCAGGTTACTGAAGCTTTCTTT. This sequence encodes CASSLRQVTEAFF. V and J are TRBV28 and TRBJ1-1; D is unresolved. Germline V lookup: CDR1 MDHEN, CDR2 SYDVKM. The CDR3 has 13 amino acids. Trimming cost V 2 bases and J 5 bases, with 9 bases left between them.

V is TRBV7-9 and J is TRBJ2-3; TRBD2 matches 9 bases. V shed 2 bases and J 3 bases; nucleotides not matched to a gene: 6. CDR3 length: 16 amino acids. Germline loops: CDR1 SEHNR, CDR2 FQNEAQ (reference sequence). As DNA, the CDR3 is TGTGCCAGCAGCTTATCAAGGCTAGCGGGGACAGATACGCAGTATTTT. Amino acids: CASSLSRLAGTDTQYF.

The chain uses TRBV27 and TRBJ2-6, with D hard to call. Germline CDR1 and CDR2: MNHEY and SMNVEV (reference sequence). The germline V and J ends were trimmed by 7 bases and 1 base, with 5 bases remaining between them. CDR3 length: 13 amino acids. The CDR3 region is CASMVSGANVLTF. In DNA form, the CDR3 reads TGTGCCAGCATGGTATCTGGGGCCAACGTCCTGACTTTC.

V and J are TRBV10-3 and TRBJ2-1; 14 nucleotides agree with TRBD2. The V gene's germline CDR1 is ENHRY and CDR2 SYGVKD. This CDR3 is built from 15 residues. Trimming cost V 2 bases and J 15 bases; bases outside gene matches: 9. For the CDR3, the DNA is TGTGCCATCAGTGAGAGGACTAGCGGGGGGTCGATTCCGTTCTTC. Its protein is CAISERTSGGSIPFF.

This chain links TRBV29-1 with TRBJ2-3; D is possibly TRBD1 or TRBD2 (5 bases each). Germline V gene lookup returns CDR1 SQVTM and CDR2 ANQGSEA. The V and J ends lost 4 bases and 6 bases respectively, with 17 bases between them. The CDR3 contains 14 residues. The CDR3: CSVVGSLWGDTQYF. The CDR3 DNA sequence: TGCAGCGTTGTAGGGTCCCTCTGGGGGGATACGCAGTATTTT.

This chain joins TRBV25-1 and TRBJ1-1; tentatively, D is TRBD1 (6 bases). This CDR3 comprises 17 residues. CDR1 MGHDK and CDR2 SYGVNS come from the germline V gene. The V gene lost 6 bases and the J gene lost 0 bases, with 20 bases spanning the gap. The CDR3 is CASSIPTGSQMNTEAFF. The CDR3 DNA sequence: TGTGCCAGCAGCATCCCCACAGGGAGTCAAATGAACACTGAAGCTTTCTTT.

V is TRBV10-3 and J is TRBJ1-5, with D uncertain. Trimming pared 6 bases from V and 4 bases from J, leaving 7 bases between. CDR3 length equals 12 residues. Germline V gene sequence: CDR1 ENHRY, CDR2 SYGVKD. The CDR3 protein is CAIRQPNQPQHF. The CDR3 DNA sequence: TGTGCCATCAGGCAGCCAAATCAGCCCCAGCATTTT.

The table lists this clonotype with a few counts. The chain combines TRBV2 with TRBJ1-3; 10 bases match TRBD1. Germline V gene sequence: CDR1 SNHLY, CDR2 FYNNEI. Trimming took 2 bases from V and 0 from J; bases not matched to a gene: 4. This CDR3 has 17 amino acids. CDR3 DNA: TGTGCCAGCAGTGAACAGGGGGACAGGGGCTCTGGAAACACCATATATTTT. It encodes CASSEQGDRGSGNTIYF.

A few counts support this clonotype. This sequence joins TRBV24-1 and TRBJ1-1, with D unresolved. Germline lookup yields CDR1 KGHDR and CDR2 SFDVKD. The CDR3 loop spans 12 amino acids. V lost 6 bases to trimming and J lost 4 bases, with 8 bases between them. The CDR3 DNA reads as TGTGCCACCAGTAGGATACCCACTGAAGCTTTCTTT. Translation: CATSRIPTEAFF.

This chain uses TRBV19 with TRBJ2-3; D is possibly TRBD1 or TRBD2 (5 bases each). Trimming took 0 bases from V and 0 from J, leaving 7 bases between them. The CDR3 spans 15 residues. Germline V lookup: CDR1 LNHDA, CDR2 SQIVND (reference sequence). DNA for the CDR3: TGTGCCAGTAGTATAGATGGGGGAAGCACAGATACGCAGTATTTT. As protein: CASSIDGGSTDTQYF.

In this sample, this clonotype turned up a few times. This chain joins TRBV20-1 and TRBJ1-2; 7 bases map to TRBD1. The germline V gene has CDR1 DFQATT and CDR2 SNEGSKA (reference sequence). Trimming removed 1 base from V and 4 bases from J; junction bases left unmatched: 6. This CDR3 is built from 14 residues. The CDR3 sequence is CSARVGGTVYGYTF. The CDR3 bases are TGCAGTGCTAGAGTAGGGGGGACAGTCTATGGCTACACCTTC.

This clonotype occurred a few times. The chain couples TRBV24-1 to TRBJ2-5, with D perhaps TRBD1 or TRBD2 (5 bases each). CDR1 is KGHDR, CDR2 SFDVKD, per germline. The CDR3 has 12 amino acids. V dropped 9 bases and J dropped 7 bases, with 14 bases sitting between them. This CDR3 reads CATGDLAGTQYF. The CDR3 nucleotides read TGTGCCACCGGGGACCTAGCTGGGACCCAGTACTTC.

CDR3 bases: TGCGCCAGCAGCCAAGTCCACCAGGCTAATGAGCAGTTCTTC. Translated, it gives CASSQVHQANEQFF. This chain joins TRBV4-1 and TRBJ2-1; D ambiguous. CDR1 is MGHRA, CDR2 YSYEKL, per germline. The CDR3 is made up of 14 amino acids. Trimming left V 1 base short and J 7 bases short, with 11 bases between.

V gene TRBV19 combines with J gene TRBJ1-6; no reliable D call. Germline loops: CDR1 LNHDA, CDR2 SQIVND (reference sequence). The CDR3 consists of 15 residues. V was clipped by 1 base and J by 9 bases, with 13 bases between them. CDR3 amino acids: CASSIAGAMGSPLHF. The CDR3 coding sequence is TGTGCCAGTAGTATAGCCGGAGCAATGGGTTCACCCCTCCACTTT.

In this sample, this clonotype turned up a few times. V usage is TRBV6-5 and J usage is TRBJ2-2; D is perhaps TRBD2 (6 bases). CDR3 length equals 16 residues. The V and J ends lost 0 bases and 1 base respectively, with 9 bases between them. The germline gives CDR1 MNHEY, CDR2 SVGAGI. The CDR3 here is CASSYSRGRNTGELFF. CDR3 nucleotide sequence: TGTGCCAGCAGTTACTCTCGGGGGAGGAACACCGGGGAGCTGTTTTTT.

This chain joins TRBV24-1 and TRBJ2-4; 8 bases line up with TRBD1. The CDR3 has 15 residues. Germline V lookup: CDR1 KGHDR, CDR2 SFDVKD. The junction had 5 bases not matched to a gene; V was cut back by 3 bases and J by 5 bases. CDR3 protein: CATSDPLDRENIQYF. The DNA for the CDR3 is TGTGCCACCAGTGATCCACTGGACAGGGAAAACATTCAGTACTTC.

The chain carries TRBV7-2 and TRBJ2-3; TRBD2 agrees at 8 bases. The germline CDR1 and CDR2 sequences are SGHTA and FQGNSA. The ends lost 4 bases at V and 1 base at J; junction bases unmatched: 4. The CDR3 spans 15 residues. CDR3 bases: TGTGCCAGCAGCTCGCGGGGGGTTGGCACAGATACGCAGTATTTT. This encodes CASSSRGVGTDTQYF.

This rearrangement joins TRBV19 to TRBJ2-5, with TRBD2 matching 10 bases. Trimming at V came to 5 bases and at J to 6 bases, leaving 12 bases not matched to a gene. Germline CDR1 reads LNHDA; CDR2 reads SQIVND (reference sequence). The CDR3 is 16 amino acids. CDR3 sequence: CASSSSGGAVTKTQYF. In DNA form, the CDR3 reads TGTGCCAGTAGTTCCAGCGGGGGGGCTGTCACGAAGACCCAGTACTTC.

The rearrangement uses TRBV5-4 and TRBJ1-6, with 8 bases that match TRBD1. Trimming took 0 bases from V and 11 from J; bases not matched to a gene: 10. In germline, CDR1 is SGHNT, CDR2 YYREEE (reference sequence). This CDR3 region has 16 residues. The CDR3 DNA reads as TGTGCCAGCAGCTTGGCCCCAGGACAGGGTGCGACACCCCTCCACTTT. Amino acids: CASSLAPGQGATPLHF.

CDR3 bases: TGTGCCAGCAGCCTGGGGGGGCCTAATGAAAAACTGTTTTTT. It encodes CASSLGGPNEKLFF. The V call is TRBV7-3, the J call TRBJ1-4; D is possibly TRBD1 (6 bases). This CDR3 spans 14 amino acids. The V gene's germline CDR1 is SGHTA and CDR2 FQGTGA. V gave up 5 bases and J gave up 3 bases, with 10 bases separating them.

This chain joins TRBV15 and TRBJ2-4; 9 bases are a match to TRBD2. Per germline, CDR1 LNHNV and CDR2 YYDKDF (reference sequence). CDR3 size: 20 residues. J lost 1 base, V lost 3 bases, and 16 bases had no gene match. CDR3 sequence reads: CATSREARGGRSGAKNIQYF. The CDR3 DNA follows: TGTGCCACCAGCAGGGAAGCGCGGGGGGGCCGGAGTGGGGCCAAAAACATTCAGTACTTC.

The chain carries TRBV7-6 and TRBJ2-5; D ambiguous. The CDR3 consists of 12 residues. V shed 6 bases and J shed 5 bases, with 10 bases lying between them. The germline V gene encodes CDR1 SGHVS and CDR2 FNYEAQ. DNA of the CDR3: TGTGCCAGCAGTATAGGGTTGGAGACCCAGTACTTC. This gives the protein CASSIGLETQYF.

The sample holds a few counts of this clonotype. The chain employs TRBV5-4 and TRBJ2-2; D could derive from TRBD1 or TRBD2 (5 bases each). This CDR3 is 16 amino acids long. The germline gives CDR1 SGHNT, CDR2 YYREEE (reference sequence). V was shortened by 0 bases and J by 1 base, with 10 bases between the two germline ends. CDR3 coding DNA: TGTGCCAGCAGCTTGGAATCGGGGCAGAACACCGGGGAGCTGTTTTTT. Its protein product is CASSLESGQNTGELFF.

The CDR3 DNA reads as TGCAGTGCTAGGATCCGGGCGCTGAACACTGAAGCTTTCTTT. It yields the protein CSARIRALNTEAFF. This rearrangement joins TRBV20-1 to TRBJ1-1; no clear D. The germline V gene encodes CDR1 DFQATT and CDR2 SNEGSKA (reference sequence). V shed 3 bases and J shed 0 bases, with 11 bases lying between them. This CDR3 comprises 14 residues.

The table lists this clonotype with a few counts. The CDR3 bases are TGTGCCAGCAGGTCACCGCATACGCAGTATTTT. It is translated as CASRSPHTQYF. The J gene is TRBJ2-3, the V gene TRBV12-3 or TRBV12-4; D gene uncertain. With 6 bases removed from V and 7 bases from J, the gap between germline ends came to 8 bases. The CDR3 contains 11 residues.